One and the same sample provided the 6 T cell receptor beta chains below, sequenced in a study of cytomegalovirus exposure and HLA in healthy donors. The PCR was carried out with 60 Vbeta primers and 13 Jbeta primers. This table comes from immunoSEQ multiplex PCR, and its TCRdb copy is limited to in-frame clones, with some not included. The sample holds over 75,000 clones; roughly four fifths are singletons and the top ten take about 5.6%. The sample comprised PBMCs. These receptors all come from a woman under 30 in good health and CMV-seropositive.

This clone was counted once. The chain employs TRBV2 and TRBJ1-6; weak D call: TRBD1 (5 bases). The germline V gene has CDR1 SNHLY and CDR2 FYNNEI. Trimming cost V 4 bases and J 7 bases, with 8 bases left between them. The CDR3 covers 13 residues. DNA for the CDR3: TGTGCCAGCAGTGCGAACAGGAATTCACCCCTCCACTTT. Its translation is CASSANRNSPLHF.

In this sample, this clone turned up a few times. V usage is TRBV2 and J usage is TRBJ1-2; D might be TRBD1 (6 bases). Germline assignment: CDR1 SNHLY and CDR2 FYNNEI. The CDR3 runs 14 residues. V lost 4 bases, J lost 1 base, and 10 bases lay in between. The chain's CDR3 is CASSGQGINYGYTF. The DNA for the CDR3 is TGTGCCAGCAGTGGGCAGGGGATTAACTATGGCTACACCTTC.

The chain uses TRBV27 and TRBJ2-7; D perhaps matches TRBD1 (6 bases). Trimming removed 8 bases at V and 4 bases at J, with 18 bases between. The CDR3 length is 14 residues. CDR1 is MNHEY and CDR2 is SMNVEV in the germline V gene (reference sequence). The CDR3 DNA reads TGTGCCAGCGGCCAGGGACAAAGCTTATACGAGCAGTACTTC. Translated, it gives CASGQGQSLYEQYF.

The CDR3: CASSVASDGSSYNEQFF. CDR3 nucleotides: TGTGCCAGCAGCGTAGCTAGTGACGGGAGCTCCTACAATGAGCAGTTCTTC. V and J are TRBV9 and TRBJ2-1; tentatively, D is TRBD2 (6 bases). Germline V CDR1 and CDR2: SGDLS, YYNGEE. This CDR3 contains 17 residues. The ends were cut back, 0 bases at V and 0 bases at J, with 13 bases in the middle.

The chain links TRBV5-5 to TRBJ2-5; weak D call: TRBD1 (6 bases). The germline V gene has CDR1 SGHKS and CDR2 YYEKEE (reference sequence). The CDR3 length is 15 residues. V lost 3 bases and J 5 bases, leaving 17 bases between the germline ends. This chain's CDR3 is CASSSGTPEGETQYF. CDR3 coding DNA: TGTGCCAGCAGCTCCGGGACACCTGAAGGGGAGACCCAGTACTTC.

V is TRBV4-1 and J is TRBJ2-2; D is ambiguous. The CDR3 extends over 12 amino acids. Per the germline V gene, CDR1 is MGHRA and CDR2 is YSYEKL. With 6 bases removed from V and 5 bases from J, the gap between germline ends came to 7 bases. The CDR3 spells CASSSETGELFF. DNA of the CDR3: TGCGCCAGCAGTTCTGAGACCGGGGAGCTGTTTTTT.